A selection of T cell receptor beta chains follows, all from one sample in a study of Ad26.COV2.S vaccination and SARS-CoV-2 variants. Some clones are missing from TCRdb's copy, which holds only in-frame ones; the method was immunoSEQ multiplex PCR. The sample has roughly 320,000 clones, around 83% seen once. Sequences were derived from peripheral blood, sampled in a trial of Ad26.COV2.S vaccine versus placebo. Receptor source: a person between 18 and 65 years old who received the Ad26.COV2.S COVID-19 vaccine or a placebo. Both conserved end residues are part of each CDR3. Each record gives: D gene, clone size, V gene, J gene, CDR3 DNA, CDR3 protein. The D gene is left open where the match is weak. Clone size, where shown, is once, few, many, or a class for clones that have expanded.

-	-	TRBV18	TRBJ2-7	TGTGCCAGCTCACTTAAGGGTTTCTACGAGCAGTACTTC	CASSLKGFYEQYF
-	-	TRBV4-2	TRBJ1-5	TGTGCCAGCAGCCCGCGAATCGACTATAGCAATCAGCCCCAGCATTTT	CASSPRIDYSNQPQHF
-	-	TRBV30	TRBJ1-5	TGTGCCTGGAGCCACAAGGGCGGCCAGCCCCAGCATTTT	CAWSHKGGQPQHF
TRBD1	-	TRBV14	TRBJ1-4	TGTGCCAGCAGCCAACAGACAGGGTTGAATGAAAAACTGTTTTTT	CASSQQTGLNEKLFF
-	once	TRBV5-6	TRBJ1-2	TGTGCCAGCAGGCCTCCGGTCGGCAGGACCGAGGGCTACACCTTC	CASRPPVGRTEGYTF
TRBD1	once	TRBV7-2	TRBJ1-2	TGTGCCAGCAGCTTAGCGCCGGGACAGGGGGCTTCTGGCTACACCTTC	CASSLAPGQGASGYTF
-	few	TRBV5-8	TRBJ1-2	TGTGCCAGCAGCTTGGCGGGGGTCCCGGGCTACACCTTC	CASSLAGVPGYTF
-	-	TRBV2	TRBJ1-4	TGTGCCAGCAGTCCCTCCGGGACCCAAAATGAAAAACTGTTTTTT	CASSPSGTQNEKLFF
-	few	TRBV19	TRBJ2-2	TGTGCCAGTAGTGCCCTCGACTCGAACACCGGGGAGCTGTTTTTT	CASSALDSNTGELFF
TRBD1	-	TRBV27	TRBJ2-2	TGTGCCAGCAGTCCAAGGACAGGGGGCACCGGGGAGCTGTTTTTT	CASSPRTGGTGELFF
-	-	TRBV30	TRBJ1-2	TGTGCCCGTTCGGGCCGGAACTATGGCTACACCTTC	CARSGRNYGYTF
TRBD1	-	TRBV18	TRBJ2-2	TGTGCCAGCGGTCCCTCTGGGACAGCGAACACCGGGGAGCTGTTTTTT	CASGPSGTANTGELFF
-	-	TRBV7-9	TRBJ1-2	TGTGCCAGCAGCTTAGAACAGAACTATGGCTACACCTTC	CASSLEQNYGYTF
-	-	TRBV7-2	TRBJ2-5	TGTGCCAGCGGGGGGGCGTTTGAGACCCAGTACTTC	CASGGAFETQYF
-	-	TRBV6-6	TRBJ1-2	TGTGCCAGCCTAGGATCAAGGGACTATGGCTACACCTTC	CASLGSRDYGYTF
-	-	TRBV7-7	TRBJ2-5	TGTGCTAGCAGCCCTCGGACAATCGGAGAGACCCAGTACTTC	CASSPRTIGETQYF
-	-	TRBV4-1	TRBJ2-2	TGCGCCAGCAGCCAAGGGACTGCGAACACCGGGGAGCTGTTTTTT	CASSQGTANTGELFF
TRBD1	-	TRBV9	TRBJ1-2	TGTGCCAGCAGCGAGACAGGGGTGGATGGTGGCTACACCTTC	CASSETGVDGGYTF
-	few	TRBV6-2/TRBV6-3	TRBJ1-2	TGTGCCAGCAGTTACTCAGACAGGCCGGATGGCTACACCTTC	CASSYSDRPDGYTF
-	-	TRBV5-1	TRBJ1-1	TGCGCCAGCAGCTTGGCCAATCTGAACACTGAAGCTTTCTTT	CASSLANLNTEAFF
-	-	TRBV7-9	TRBJ1-4	TGTGCCAGCAGCACCAGCAGGATTTCTAATGAAAAACTGTTTTTT	CASSTSRISNEKLFF
-	-	TRBV7-2	TRBJ2-3	TGTGCCAGCACCTCGAACATGATAGATACGCAGTATTTT	CASTSNMIDTQYF